This entry concerns a single TCR beta chain. The data derive from a study of shared clonotypes between healthy human individuals. Both subsets, CD45RA+ naive and CD45RA-negative memory, were split from the CD4+ cells. Trimming pared 0 bases from V and 0 bases from J, leaving 7 bases between. Germline V CDR1 and CDR2: SGHTS, YDEGEE. This CDR3 spans 15 amino acids. Repertoires were generated with immunoSEQ multiplex PCR, while TCRdb's copy carries only in-frame clones and drops some. This table has approximately 2.5 million clones, roughly 93% appearing once. The clonotype originates from a man aged 18 to 29 in good health. Some clones in this sample may be carry-over from other donors' samples. Sequences were obtained from naive CD4+ T cells from PBMCs. The sample's subset: CD45RA+ positively selected. V gene TRBV5-8 combines with J gene TRBJ1-3; D is unclear. The CDR3 region is CASSLVTSSGNTIYF. The CDR3 bases are TGTGCCAGCAGCTTGGTGACCTCCTCTGGAAACACCATATATTTT.